Listed below are T cell receptor beta chains from one sample, sequenced in a study of blood T cell repertoires in COVID-19. Here immunoSEQ multiplex PCR was the method, and the copy in TCRdb shows in-frame clones only, minus some. The sample gives about 110,000 clones, 82% of which show up once; roughly 7.9% is in the top ten. The sample consisted of peripheral blood. These receptors were taken from a man in his 70s with acute or convalescent COVID-19. Both conserved end residues are part of each CDR3. D genes are given only for firm matches. Some rows mark clone size as missing; the rest say once, few, many or name a class of expanded clone.

v_gene: TRBV9; len: 13; abundance: .; j_gene: TRBJ1-2; d_gene: .; CDR3aa: CASSVGGYYGYTF; CDR3nt: TGTGCCAGCAGCGTAGGAGGATACTATGGCTACACCTTC
v_gene: TRBV9; len: 15; abundance: .; j_gene: TRBJ2-1; d_gene: .; CDR3aa: CASGNRVSVNEEQFF; CDR3nt: TGTGCCAGCGGAAATCGGGTATCGGTAAATGAAGAGCAGTTCTTC
v_gene: TRBV2; len: 11; abundance: few; j_gene: TRBJ1-3; d_gene: .; CDR3aa: CAADSGDTIYF; CDR3nt: TGTGCCGCAGACAGCGGGGACACCATATATTTT
v_gene: TRBV12-3/TRBV12-4; len: 13; abundance: .; j_gene: TRBJ2-5; d_gene: TRBD2; CDR3aa: CASSLSGGETQYF; CDR3nt: TGTGCCAGCAGTTTATCGGGAGGGGAGACCCAGTACTTC
v_gene: TRBV19; len: 14; abundance: .; j_gene: TRBJ1-1; d_gene: TRBD1; CDR3aa: CASSGQGGYTEAFF; CDR3nt: TGTGCCAGTAGTGGACAGGGTGGATACACTGAAGCTTTCTTT
v_gene: TRBV29-1; len: 14; abundance: .; j_gene: TRBJ1-1; d_gene: TRBD1; CDR3aa: CSVDPTGGVTEAFF; CDR3nt: TGCAGCGTTGACCCGACAGGGGGAGTCACTGAAGCTTTCTTT
v_gene: TRBV5-1; len: 18; abundance: .; j_gene: TRBJ2-1; d_gene: TRBD2; CDR3aa: CASSLNGIGGATVNEQFF; CDR3nt: TGCGCCAGCAGCTTAAACGGTATCGGGGGGGCAACTGTTAATGAGCAGTTCTTC
v_gene: TRBV27; len: 15; abundance: .; j_gene: TRBJ1-5; d_gene: .; CDR3aa: CASSLSGSSNQPQHF; CDR3nt: TGTGCCAGCAGTTTATCGGGCAGCAGCAATCAGCCCCAGCATTTT
v_gene: TRBV5-6; len: 14; abundance: .; j_gene: TRBJ1-3; d_gene: .; CDR3aa: CASSLRGPGNTIYF; CDR3nt: TGTGCCAGCAGCTTGCGCGGGCCCGGAAACACCATATATTTT
v_gene: TRBV4-1; len: 16; abundance: .; j_gene: TRBJ1-5; d_gene: .; CDR3aa: CASSQDATGYNQPQHF; CDR3nt: TGCGCCAGCAGCCAAGATGCCACCGGGTATAATCAGCCCCAGCATTTT
v_gene: TRBV4-1; len: 16; abundance: .; j_gene: TRBJ2-2; d_gene: TRBD2; CDR3aa: CASSPNRGGNTGELFF; CDR3nt: TGCGCCAGCAGCCCCAACCGCGGGGGGAACACCGGGGAGCTGTTTTTT
v_gene: TRBV30; len: 12; abundance: .; j_gene: TRBJ2-3; d_gene: .; CDR3aa: CASSYSTDTQYF; CDR3nt: TGTGCCTCTAGCTATAGCACAGATACGCAGTATTTT
v_gene: TRBV5-1; len: 16; abundance: .; j_gene: TRBJ2-7; d_gene: TRBD1; CDR3aa: CASREVVRQGAYEQYF; CDR3nt: TGCGCCAGCAGAGAGGTTGTTCGACAGGGGGCGTACGAGCAGTACTTC
v_gene: TRBV7-2; len: 16; abundance: .; j_gene: TRBJ2-5; d_gene: TRBD2; CDR3aa: CASSSGLAGGWETQYF; CDR3nt: TGTGCCAGCAGCTCCGGACTAGCGGGAGGTTGGGAGACCCAGTACTTC
v_gene: TRBV21-1; len: 20; abundance: .; j_gene: TRBJ2-7; d_gene: .; CDR3aa: CASSRLPGQGAHLGPYEQYF; CDR3nt: TGTGCCAGCAGCAGGTTACCGGGACAGGGGGCCCACTTGGGACCCTACGAGCAGTACTTC
v_gene: TRBV6-2/TRBV6-3; len: 15; abundance: .; j_gene: TRBJ2-7; d_gene: .; CDR3aa: CASSRLGQNEYEQYF; CDR3nt: TGTGCCAGCAGCCGCCTCGGACAGAACGAGTACGAGCAGTACTTC
v_gene: TRBV3-1/TRBV3-2; len: 14; abundance: few; j_gene: TRBJ1-2; d_gene: .; CDR3aa: CASSQYSGSYGYTF; CDR3nt: TGTGCCAGCAGCCAATATTCAGGGTCCTATGGCTACACCTTC
v_gene: TRBV6-6; len: 16; abundance: .; j_gene: TRBJ2-7; d_gene: TRBD2; CDR3aa: CASSYRGTKGSYEQYF; CDR3nt: TGTGCCAGCAGTTACCGCGGGACTAAAGGTTCCTACGAGCAGTACTTC
v_gene: TRBV28; len: 15; abundance: once; j_gene: TRBJ1-6; d_gene: .; CDR3aa: CASITAGKGPSPLHF; CDR3nt: TGTGCCAGCATTACCGCAGGGAAAGGGCCTTCACCCCTCCACTTT
v_gene: TRBV6-5; len: 13; abundance: .; j_gene: TRBJ1-5; d_gene: .; CDR3aa: CASSTHRESPLHF; CDR3nt: TGTGCCAGCAGCACTCACAGGGAATCCCCCCTACATTTT
v_gene: TRBV6-5; len: 16; abundance: .; j_gene: TRBJ2-2; d_gene: TRBD1; CDR3aa: CASSYTDRGGTGELFF; CDR3nt: TGTGCCAGCAGTTACACCGACAGGGGGGGCACCGGGGAGCTGTTTTTT
v_gene: TRBV19; len: 16; abundance: .; j_gene: TRBJ1-3; d_gene: TRBD1; CDR3aa: CASSRGRDSSGNTIYF; CDR3nt: TGTGCCAGTAGTAGAGGGCGGGACAGCTCTGGAAACACCATATATTTT